Listed here are 14 T cell receptor beta chains from one sample, sequenced in a study of T cell repertoires in cytomegalovirus infection. These receptors have no identified antigens. A single record per CDR3 protein comes from TCRdb applying MiXCR to the reads. The sample has around 430,000 distinct CDR3 sequences, under 45% seen once; the top ten hold about two fifths. The sequences come from cultured PBMCs, collected from culture after CMV antigen stimulation. These receptors were obtained from a human donor in good health (CMV status not recorded). Some clones in this sample may be carry-over from other donors' samples.

This chain joins TRBV7-2 and TRBJ2-1, with 16 positions matching TRBD2. The CDR3 is 16 amino acids. The trim removed 4 bases at V and 9 bases at J, leaving 6 bases unmatched. CDR1 is SGHTA, CDR2 FQGNSA, per germline. CDR3 coding DNA: TGTGCCAGCAGCTCCGGGACTAGCGGGGGGGTCGGTGAGCAGTTCTTC. Translation gives CASSSGTSGGVGEQFF.

Here the CDR3 DNA reads TGCAGCGTTGGGACTAGCGGGAGTTTTGGTGAGCAGTTCTTC. Translating it yields CSVGTSGSFGEQFF. The chain is built from TRBV29-1 and TRBJ2-1, with 13 bases identical to TRBD2. V trimming: 4 bases; J trimming: 9 bases; junction bases outside the gene matches: 6. The germline CDR1 and CDR2 sequences are SQVTM and ANQGSEA. The CDR3 runs to 14 residues.

The rearrangement uses TRBV7-6 and TRBJ2-7; D not certain. There are 15 residues in the CDR3. V lost 2 bases and J 0 bases, leaving 11 bases between the germline ends. Germline V gives CDR1 SGHVS, CDR2 FNYEAQ. The CDR3 here is CASSLTAAFSYEQYF. The CDR3 nucleotides are TGTGCCAGCAGCTTAACGGCAGCGTTCTCCTACGAGCAGTACTTC. The whole variable domain, remainder taken from reference TRBV7-6 and TRBJ2-7, is GAGVSQSPRYKVTKRGQDVALRCDPISGHVSLYWYRQALGQGPEFLTYFNYEAQQDKSGLPNDRFSAERPEGSISTLTIQRTEQRDSAMYRCASSLTAAFSYEQYFGPGTRLTVT.

The rearrangement uses TRBV7-2 and TRBJ1-4; D remains unclear. The germline gives CDR1 SGHTA, CDR2 FQGNSA. CDR3 size: 13 residues. V was pared by 5 bases and J by 6 bases, with 10 bases between. The CDR3 DNA reads as TGTGCCAGCAGCCCCCCGGTCGATGAAAAACTGTTTTTT. Its protein product is CASSPPVDEKLFF.

This clonotype was counted between two and nine times. The chain links TRBV2 to TRBJ2-2; 11 bases agree with TRBD1. The CDR3 loop spans 16 amino acids. The germline gives CDR1 SNHLY, CDR2 FYNNEI. V gave up 7 bases and J gave up 4 bases; unmatched junction bases: 8. DNA of the CDR3: TGTGCCAGCATAAGGGACAGGGGGGCCGCCACCGGGGAGCTGTTTTTT. Translated, it gives CASIRDRGAATGELFF. Full variable domain (outside the CDR3, taken from reference TRBV2 and TRBJ2-2): EPEVTQTPSHQVTQMGQEVILRCVPISNHLYFYWYRQILGQKVEFLVSFYNNEISEKSEIFDDQFSVERPDGSNFTLKIRSTKLEDSAMYFCASIRDRGAATGELFFGEGSRLTVL.

The chain recombines TRBV5-6 with TRBJ2-7, with unresolved D. Germline V lookup: CDR1 SGHDT, CDR2 YYEEEE. CDR3 size: 14 residues. Trimming left V 5 bases short and J 0 bases short, with 12 bases between. CDR3 protein: CASSQARLSYEQYF. The CDR3 nucleotides are TGTGCCAGCAGTCAGGCCCGACTCTCCTACGAGCAGTACTTC.

This clonotype turned up a few times. This chain joins TRBV12-3 or TRBV12-4 and TRBJ2-1; 9 nucleotides align to TRBD1. CDR3 length equals 15 residues. V shed 6 bases and J 2 bases; nucleotides not matched to a gene: 5. CDR3 residues: CASSHRDRAYNEQFF. CDR3 DNA: TGTGCCAGCAGCCACCGGGACAGGGCCTACAATGAGCAGTTCTTC.

The rearrangement links TRBV14 to TRBJ2-3; 10 nucleotides match TRBD2. The ends lost 7 bases at V and 7 bases at J; junction bases unmatched: 20. Germline CDR1 SGHDN, CDR2 FVKESK. The CDR3 has 18 residues. DNA of the CDR3: TGTGCCAGCAATCCCACACGCGGAATACTAGCGGGGAAGTATACGCAGTATTTT. It is translated as CASNPTRGILAGKYTQYF.

The chain couples TRBV7-2 to TRBJ2-3; tentatively, D is TRBD2 (5 bases). In germline, CDR1 is SGHTA, CDR2 FQGNSA. CDR3 length: 12 residues. V lost 11 bases to trimming and J lost 6 bases, with 15 bases between them. In DNA, the CDR3 is TGTGCCGCAAGCGGACCCACCGATACGCAGTATTTT. Translated: CAASGPTDTQYF.

V and J are TRBV7-8 and TRBJ2-3; D unresolved. CDR1 and CDR2 (germline): SGHVS, FQNEAQ. The CDR3 covers 14 residues. V was clipped by 3 bases and J by 0 bases, with 7 bases between them. CDR3 bases: TGTGCCAGCAGCTTCTGGAGCAGCACAGATACGCAGTATTTT. The encoded protein is CASSFWSSTDTQYF.

This clonotype came up many times. V gene TRBV7-2 combines with J gene TRBJ2-3; D possibly uses TRBD1 or TRBD2 (6 bases each). The germline V gene encodes CDR1 SGHTA and CDR2 FQGNSA. V shed 8 bases and J shed 3 bases, with 12 bases lying between them. This CDR3 contains 13 residues. The CDR3 loop reads CASRGTPTDTQYF. DNA of the CDR3: TGTGCCAGCCGCGGGACACCGACAGATACGCAGTATTTT.

The chain uses TRBV7-2 and TRBJ1-6; possible D gene TRBD1, 6 bases. The CDR3 is made up of 14 amino acids. Trimming pared 5 bases from V and 10 bases from J, leaving 15 bases between. The V gene's germline CDR1 is SGHTA and CDR2 FQGNSA. The chain's CDR3 is CASSHGGTQSPLHF. The CDR3 DNA sequence: TGTGCCAGCAGCCACGGCGGGACACAATCACCCCTCCACTTT.

This clonotype has a handful of counts. The CDR3 loop reads CASSDRNDEQFF. CDR3 coding DNA: TGTGCCAGCTCGGACAGGAACGATGAGCAGTTCTTC. The rearrangement joins TRBV27 to TRBJ2-1; 7 nucleotides align to TRBD1. V trimming: 8 bases; J trimming: 8 bases; junction bases outside the gene matches: 6. This CDR3 is 12 amino acids long. In germline, CDR1 is MNHEY, CDR2 SMNVEV (reference sequence).

The rearrangement uses TRBV7-2 and TRBJ2-7; 8 bases are a match to TRBD2. The CDR3 loop spans 15 amino acids. Germline-derived CDR1 and CDR2 are SGHTA and FQGNSA. V dropped 3 bases and J dropped 4; count of bases not matched to a gene: 8. The CDR3 bases are TGTGCCAGCAGCTTCAGCGGGGGATTGTCGTACGAGCAGTACTTC. It encodes CASSFSGGLSYEQYF.